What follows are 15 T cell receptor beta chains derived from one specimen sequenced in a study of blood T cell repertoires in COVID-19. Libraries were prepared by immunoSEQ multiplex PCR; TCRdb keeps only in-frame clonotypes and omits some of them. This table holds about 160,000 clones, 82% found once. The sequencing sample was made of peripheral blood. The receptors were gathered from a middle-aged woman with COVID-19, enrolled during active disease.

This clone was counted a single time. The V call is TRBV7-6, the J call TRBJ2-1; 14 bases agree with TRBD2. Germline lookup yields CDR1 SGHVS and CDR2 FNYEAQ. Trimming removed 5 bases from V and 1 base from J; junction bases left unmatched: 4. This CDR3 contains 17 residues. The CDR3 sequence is CASSTWTSGGSYNEQFF. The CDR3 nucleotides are TGTGCCAGCAGCACCTGGACTAGCGGGGGGTCCTACAATGAGCAGTTCTTC.

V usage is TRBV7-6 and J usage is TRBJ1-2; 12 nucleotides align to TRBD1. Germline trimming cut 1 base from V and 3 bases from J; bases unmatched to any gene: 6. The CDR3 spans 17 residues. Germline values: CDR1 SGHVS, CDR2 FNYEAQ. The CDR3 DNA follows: TGTGCCAGCAGCTTAGAAGGGACAGGGGGCAATGACTATGGCTACACCTTC. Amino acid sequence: CASSLEGTGGNDYGYTF. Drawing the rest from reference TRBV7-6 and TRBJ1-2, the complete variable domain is GAGVSQSPRYKVTKRGQDVALRCDPISGHVSLYWYRQALGQGPEFLTYFNYEAQQDKSGLPNDRFSAERPEGSISTLTIQRTEQRDSAMYRCASSLEGTGGNDYGYTFGSGTRLTVV.

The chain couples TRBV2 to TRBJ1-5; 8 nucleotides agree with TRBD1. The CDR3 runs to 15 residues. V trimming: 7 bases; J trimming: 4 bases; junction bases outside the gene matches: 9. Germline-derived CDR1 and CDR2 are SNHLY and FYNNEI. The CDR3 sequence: CASKLEGQVNQPQHF. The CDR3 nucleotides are TGTGCCAGCAAACTGGAGGGACAGGTTAATCAGCCCCAGCATTTT.

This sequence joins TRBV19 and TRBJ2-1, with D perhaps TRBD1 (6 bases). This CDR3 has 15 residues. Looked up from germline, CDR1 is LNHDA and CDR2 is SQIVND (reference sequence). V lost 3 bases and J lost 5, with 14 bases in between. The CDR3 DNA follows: TGTGCCAGTAGTATCGAGGGGGTTCCCCACAATGAGCAGTTCTTC. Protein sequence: CASSIEGVPHNEQFF.

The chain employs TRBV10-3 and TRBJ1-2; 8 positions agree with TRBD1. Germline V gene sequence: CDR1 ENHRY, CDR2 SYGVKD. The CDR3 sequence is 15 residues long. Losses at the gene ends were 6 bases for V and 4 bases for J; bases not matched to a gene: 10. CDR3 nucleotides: TGTGCCATCAGCGACTCCGGGACAGGCACCTATGGCTACACCTTC. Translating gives CAISDSGTGTYGYTF.

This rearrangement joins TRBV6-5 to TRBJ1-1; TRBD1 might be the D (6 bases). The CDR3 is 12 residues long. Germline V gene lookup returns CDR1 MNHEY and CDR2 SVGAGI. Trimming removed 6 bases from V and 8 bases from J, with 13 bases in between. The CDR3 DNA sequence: TGTGCCAGCAGGACCCTAACAGGGGAAGCTTTCTTT. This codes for CASRTLTGEAFF.

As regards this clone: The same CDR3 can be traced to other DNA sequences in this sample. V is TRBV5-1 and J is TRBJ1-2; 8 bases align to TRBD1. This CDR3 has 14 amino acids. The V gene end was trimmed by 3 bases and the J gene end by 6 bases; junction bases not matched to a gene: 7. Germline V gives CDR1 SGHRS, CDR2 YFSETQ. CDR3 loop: CASSSGTGIDGYTF. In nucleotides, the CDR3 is TGCGCCAGCAGCTCCGGGACAGGCATCGATGGCTACACCTTC.

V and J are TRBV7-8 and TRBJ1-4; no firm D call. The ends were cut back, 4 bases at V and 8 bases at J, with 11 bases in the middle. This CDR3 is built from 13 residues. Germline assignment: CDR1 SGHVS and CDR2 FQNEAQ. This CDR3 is CASSSGPEEKLFF. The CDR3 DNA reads TGTGCCAGCAGCTCAGGTCCCGAGGAAAAACTGTTTTTT.

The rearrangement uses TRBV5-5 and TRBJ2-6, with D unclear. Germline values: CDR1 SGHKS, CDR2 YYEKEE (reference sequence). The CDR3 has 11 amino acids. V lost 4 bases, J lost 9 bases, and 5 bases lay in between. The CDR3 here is CASSTYNVLTF. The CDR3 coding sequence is TGTGCCAGCAGCACCTACAACGTCCTGACTTTC.

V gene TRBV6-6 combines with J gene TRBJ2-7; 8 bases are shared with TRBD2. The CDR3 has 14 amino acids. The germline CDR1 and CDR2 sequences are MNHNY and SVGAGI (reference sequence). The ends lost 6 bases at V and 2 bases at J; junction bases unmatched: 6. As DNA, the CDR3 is TGTGCCAGCAGACCAGCGGGGGCAGCCTACGAGCAGTACTTC. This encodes CASRPAGAAYEQYF.

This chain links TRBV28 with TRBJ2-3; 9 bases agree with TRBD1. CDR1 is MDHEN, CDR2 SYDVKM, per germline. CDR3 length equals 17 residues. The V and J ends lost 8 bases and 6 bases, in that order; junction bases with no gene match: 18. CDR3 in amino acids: CASGLGRGQGGRDTQYF. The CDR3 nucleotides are TGTGCCAGCGGATTAGGCCGGGGACAGGGAGGCCGGGATACGCAGTATTTT.

The CDR3, as DNA: TGTGCCAGCAGCTTGGAGCTGACAGATACGCAGTATTTT. It encodes CASSLELTDTQYF. V is TRBV5-4 and J is TRBJ2-3; D is undetermined. Germline CDR1 is SGHNT and CDR2 is YYREEE (reference sequence). The CDR3 has 13 amino acids. Trimming cost V 0 bases and J 3 bases, with 5 bases left between them.

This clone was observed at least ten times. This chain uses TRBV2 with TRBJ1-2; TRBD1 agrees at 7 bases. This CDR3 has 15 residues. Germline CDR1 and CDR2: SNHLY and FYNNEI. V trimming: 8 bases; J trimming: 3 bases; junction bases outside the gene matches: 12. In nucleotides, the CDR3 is TGTGCCAGCGCCCGGGGGACAGACACATACTATGGCTACACCTTC. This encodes CASARGTDTYYGYTF.

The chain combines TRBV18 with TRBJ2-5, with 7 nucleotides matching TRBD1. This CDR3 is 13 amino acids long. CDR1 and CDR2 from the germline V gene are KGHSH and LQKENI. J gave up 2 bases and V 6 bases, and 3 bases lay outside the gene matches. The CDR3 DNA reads TGTGCCAGCTCTCGACAGGGACAAGAGACCCAGTACTTC. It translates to CASSRQGQETQYF. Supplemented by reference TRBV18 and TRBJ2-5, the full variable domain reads NAGVMQNPRHLVRRRGQEARLRCSPMKGHSHVYWYRQLPEEGLKFMVYLQKENIIDESGMPKERFSAEFPKEGPSILRIQQVVRGDSAAYFCASSRQGQETQYFGPGTRLLVL.

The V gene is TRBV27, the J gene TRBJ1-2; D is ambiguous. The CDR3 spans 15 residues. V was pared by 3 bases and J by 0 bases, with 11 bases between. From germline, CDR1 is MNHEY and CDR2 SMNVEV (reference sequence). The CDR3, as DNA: TGTGCCAGCAGTTTTCTCCGAGGAACTAACTATGGCTACACCTTC. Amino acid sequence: CASSFLRGTNYGYTF.